Included here is one T cell receptor beta chain sequence, with context. Antigen specificity is unknown. The record originates from a study of cytomegalovirus exposure and HLA in healthy donors. Study conclusions and caveats: V- and J-gene trimming in TCR beta was tied to a missense DCLRE1C variant by an analysis performed later. A later examination showed that TCR association rates differed by HLA locus, with DRB1 most and HLA-C fewest.

Primers: 60 Vbeta forward and 13 Jbeta reverse. Clones were sequenced by immunoSEQ multiplex PCR, and TCRdb holds only the in-frame ones, with some missing. The sample includes 250,000 to 350,000 clones, roughly 89% of them seen just once. Per germline, CDR1 MGHRA and CDR2 YSYEKL. Germline trimming cut 3 bases from V and 5 bases from J; bases unmatched to any gene: 6. The CDR3 is made up of 15 amino acids. This clonotype was obtained from a woman younger than 30 in good health and CMV-seronegative. Sample: PBMCs. The rearrangement uses TRBV4-1 and TRBJ2-1, with 8 bases aligning to TRBD1. CDR3 DNA: TGCGCCAGCAGCCAGGGGGACAGGAATAACAATGAGCAGTTCTTC. This sequence encodes CASSQGDRNNNEQFF.